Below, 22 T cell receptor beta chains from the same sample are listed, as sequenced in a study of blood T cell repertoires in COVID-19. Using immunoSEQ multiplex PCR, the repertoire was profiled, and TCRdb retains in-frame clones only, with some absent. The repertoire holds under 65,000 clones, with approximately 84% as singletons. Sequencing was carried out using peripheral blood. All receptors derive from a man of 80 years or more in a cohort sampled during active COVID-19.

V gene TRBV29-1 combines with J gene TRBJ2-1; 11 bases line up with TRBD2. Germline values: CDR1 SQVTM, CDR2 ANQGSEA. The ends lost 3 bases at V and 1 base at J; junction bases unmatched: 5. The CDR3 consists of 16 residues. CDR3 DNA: TGCAGCGTTGATCCCCTAGCGGGGGGTTCCTACAATGAGCAGTTCTTC. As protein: CSVDPLAGGSYNEQFF.

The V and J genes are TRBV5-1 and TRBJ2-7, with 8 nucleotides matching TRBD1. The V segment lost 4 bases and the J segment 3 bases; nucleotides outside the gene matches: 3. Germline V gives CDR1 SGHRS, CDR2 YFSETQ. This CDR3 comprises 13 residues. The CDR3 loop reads CASSLGQVYEQYF. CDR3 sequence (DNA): TGCGCCAGCAGCCTGGGACAGGTCTACGAGCAGTACTTC.

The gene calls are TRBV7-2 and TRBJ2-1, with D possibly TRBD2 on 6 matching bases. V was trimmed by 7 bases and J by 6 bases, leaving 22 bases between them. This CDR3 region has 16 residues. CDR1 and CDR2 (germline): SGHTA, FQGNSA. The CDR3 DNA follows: TGTGCCAGCAACATAAACGGGGGTCGGAAAGGCAATGAGCAGTTCTTC. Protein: CASNINGGRKGNEQFF. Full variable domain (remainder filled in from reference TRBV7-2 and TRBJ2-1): GAGVSQSPSNKVTEKGKDVELRCDPISGHTALYWYRQSLGQGLEFLIYFQGNSAPDKSGLPSDRFSAERTGGSVSTLTIQRTQQEDSAVYLCASNINGGRKGNEQFFGPGTRLTVL.

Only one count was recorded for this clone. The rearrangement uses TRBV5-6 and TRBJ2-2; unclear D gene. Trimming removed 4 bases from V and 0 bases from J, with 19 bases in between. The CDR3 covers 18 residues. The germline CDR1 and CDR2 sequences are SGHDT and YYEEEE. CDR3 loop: CASSPLLESATNTGELFF. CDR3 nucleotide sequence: TGTGCCAGCAGCCCGCTTTTAGAGAGCGCAACGAACACCGGGGAGCTGTTTTTT.

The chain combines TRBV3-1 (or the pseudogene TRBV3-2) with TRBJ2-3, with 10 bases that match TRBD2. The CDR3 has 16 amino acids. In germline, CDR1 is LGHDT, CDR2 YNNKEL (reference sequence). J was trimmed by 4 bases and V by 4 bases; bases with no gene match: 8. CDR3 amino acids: CASSPQLAGRADTQYF. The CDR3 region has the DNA TGTGCCAGCAGCCCCCAACTAGCGGGGAGGGCAGATACGCAGTATTTT.

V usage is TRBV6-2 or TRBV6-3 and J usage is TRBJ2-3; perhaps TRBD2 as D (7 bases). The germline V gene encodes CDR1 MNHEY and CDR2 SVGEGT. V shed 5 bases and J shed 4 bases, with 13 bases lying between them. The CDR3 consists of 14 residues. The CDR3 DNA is TGTGCCAGCAGTCGATGGGGGGGCGCAGATACGCAGTATTTT. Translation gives CASSRWGGADTQYF.

The CDR3 region is CASSPRPDKSSGNTIYF. The CDR3, as DNA: TGTGCCAGCAGCCCTCGCCCGGACAAGAGCTCTGGAAACACCATATATTTT. The gene calls are TRBV9 and TRBJ1-3, with D maybe TRBD1 (5 bases). The CDR3 has 17 residues. The V end lost 4 bases, the J end lost 0 bases, and 17 bases lay between the germline ends. Germline V CDR1 and CDR2: SGDLS, YYNGEE.

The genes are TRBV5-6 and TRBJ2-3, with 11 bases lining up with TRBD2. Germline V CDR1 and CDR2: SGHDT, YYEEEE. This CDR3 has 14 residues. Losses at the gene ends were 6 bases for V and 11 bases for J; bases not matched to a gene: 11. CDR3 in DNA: TGTGCCAGCATCTATTCATCCGGGACTAGCGGGCAGTATTTT. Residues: CASIYSSGTSGQYF.

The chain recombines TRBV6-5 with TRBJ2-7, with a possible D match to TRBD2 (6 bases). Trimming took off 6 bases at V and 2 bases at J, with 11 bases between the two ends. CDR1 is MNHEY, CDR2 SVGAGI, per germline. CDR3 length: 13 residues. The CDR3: CASSAGGPYEQYF. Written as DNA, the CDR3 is TGTGCCAGCAGCGCCGGGGGACCCTACGAGCAGTACTTC.

The CDR3 loop reads CASSLGLAGSNEQFF. The CDR3 nucleotides read TGCGCCAGCAGCTTGGGACTAGCGGGGAGCAATGAGCAGTTCTTC. V gene TRBV5-1 combines with J gene TRBJ2-1; the match to TRBD2 covers 11 bases. There are 15 residues in the CDR3. J lost 6 bases, V lost 0 bases, and 2 bases had no gene match. Germline lookup yields CDR1 SGHRS and CDR2 YFSETQ.

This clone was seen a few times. This chain's CDR3 is CASSTGQGVNTIYF. DNA of the CDR3: TGTGCCAGCAGCACCGGACAGGGGGTGAACACCATATATTTT. The chain has TRBV5-4 and TRBJ1-3; TRBD1 agrees at 10 bases. There are 14 residues in the CDR3. V shed 4 bases and J 7 bases; nucleotides not matched to a gene: 5. Germline V CDR1 and CDR2: SGHNT, YYREEE (reference sequence).

In nucleotides, the CDR3 is TGTGCCAGCAGCTCATGGACAGGGGCGGATAGTGAAAAACTGTTTTTT. Its protein is CASSSWTGADSEKLFF. The genes are TRBV11-2 and TRBJ1-4; 9 nucleotides match TRBD1. This CDR3 comprises 16 residues. Trimming at V came to 4 bases and at J to 7 bases, leaving 10 bases not matched to a gene. Germline-derived CDR1 and CDR2 are SGHAT and FQNNGV.

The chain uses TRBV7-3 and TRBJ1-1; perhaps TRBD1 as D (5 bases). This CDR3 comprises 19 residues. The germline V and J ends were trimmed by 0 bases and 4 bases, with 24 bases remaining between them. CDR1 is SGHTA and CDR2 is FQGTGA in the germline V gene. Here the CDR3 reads CASSLTLGRKFIPCTEAFF. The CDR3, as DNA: TGTGCCAGCAGCTTAACGTTGGGGCGGAAGTTCATCCCCTGCACTGAAGCTTTCTTT. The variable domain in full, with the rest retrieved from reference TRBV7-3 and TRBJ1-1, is GAGVSQTPSNKVTEKGKYVELRCDPISGHTALYWYRQSLGQGPEFLIYFQGTGAADDSGLPNDRFFAVRPEGSVSTLKIQRTERGDSAVYLCASSLTLGRKFIPCTEAFFGQGTRLTVV.

The DNA of the CDR3 is TGCGCCAGCAGTGAGGGACAGGGGGTTAGCGTTGAGCAGTTCTTC. It encodes CASSEGQGVSVEQFF. This chain joins TRBV10-1 and TRBJ2-1; 10 bases agree with TRBD1. Losses at the gene ends were 2 bases for V and 9 bases for J; bases not matched to a gene: 7. Per germline, CDR1 WNHNN and CDR2 SYGVQD (reference sequence). This CDR3 has 15 amino acids.

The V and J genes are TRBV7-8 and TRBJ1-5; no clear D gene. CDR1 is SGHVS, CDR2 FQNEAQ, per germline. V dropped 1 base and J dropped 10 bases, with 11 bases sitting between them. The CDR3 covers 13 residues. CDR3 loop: CASSLGHLNPQHF. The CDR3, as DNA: TGTGCCAGCAGCTTAGGACATCTTAATCCCCAGCATTTT.

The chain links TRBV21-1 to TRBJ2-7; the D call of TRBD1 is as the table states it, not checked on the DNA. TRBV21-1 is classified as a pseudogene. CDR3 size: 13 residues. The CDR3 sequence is CASREDRDYEQYF. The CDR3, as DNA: TGTGCCAGCAGAGAGGACAGGGACTACGAGCAGTACTTC.

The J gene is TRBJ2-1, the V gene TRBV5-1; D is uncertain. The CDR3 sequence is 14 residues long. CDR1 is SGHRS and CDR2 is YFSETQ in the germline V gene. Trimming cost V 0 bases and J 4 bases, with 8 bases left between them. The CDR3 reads CASSLDTVYNEQFF. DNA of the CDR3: TGCGCCAGCAGCTTGGACACCGTTTACAATGAGCAGTTCTTC.

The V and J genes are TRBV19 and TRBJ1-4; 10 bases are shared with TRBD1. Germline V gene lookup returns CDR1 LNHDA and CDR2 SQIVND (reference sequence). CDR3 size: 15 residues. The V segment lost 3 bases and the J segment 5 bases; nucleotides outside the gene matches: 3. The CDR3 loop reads CASSIGTGENEKLFF. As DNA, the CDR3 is TGTGCCAGTAGTATCGGGACAGGGGAAAATGAAAAACTGTTTTTT.

This chain's CDR3 is CASSWGTGEGTDTQYF. CDR3 nucleotides: TGTGCCAGCAGCTGGGGGACAGGGGAAGGCACAGATACGCAGTATTTT. The rearrangement joins TRBV11-3 to TRBJ2-3, with 10 bases that match TRBD1. Losses at the gene ends were 4 bases for V and 1 base for J; bases not matched to a gene: 5. This CDR3 contains 16 residues. The V gene's germline CDR1 is SGHNT and CDR2 YENEEA. Filled out from reference TRBV11-3 and TRBJ2-3, the complete variable domain reads EAGVVQSPRYKIIEKKQPVAFWCNPISGHNTLYWYLQNLGQGPELLIRYENEEAVDDSQLPKDRFSAERLKGVDSTLKIQPAELGDSAVYLCASSWGTGEGTDTQYFGPGTRLTVL.

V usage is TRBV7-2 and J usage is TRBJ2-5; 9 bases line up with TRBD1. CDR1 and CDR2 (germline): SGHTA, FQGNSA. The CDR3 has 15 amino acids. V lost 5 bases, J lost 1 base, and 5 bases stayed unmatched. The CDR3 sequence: CASSLGQGPQETQYF. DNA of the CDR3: TGTGCCAGCAGCCTAGGACAGGGGCCCCAAGAGACCCAGTACTTC.

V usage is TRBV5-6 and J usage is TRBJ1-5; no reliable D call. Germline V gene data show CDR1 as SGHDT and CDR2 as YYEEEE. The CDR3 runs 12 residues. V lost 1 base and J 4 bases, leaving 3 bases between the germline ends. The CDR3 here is CASSLYNQPQHF. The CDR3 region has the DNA TGTGCCAGCAGCTTGTATAATCAGCCCCAGCATTTT.

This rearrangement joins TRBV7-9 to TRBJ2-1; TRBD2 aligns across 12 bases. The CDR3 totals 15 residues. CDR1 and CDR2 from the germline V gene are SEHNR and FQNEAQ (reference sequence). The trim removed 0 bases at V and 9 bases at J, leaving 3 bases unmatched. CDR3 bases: TGTGCCAGCAGCTTAGCGTCACTAGCGGGGGGTGAGCAGTTCTTC. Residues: CASSLASLAGGEQFF.